A selection of T cell receptor beta chains follows, all from one sample in a study of blood T cells in healthy people across ages. MiXCR, applied by TCRdb to the 5' RACE reads, yields one record per CDR3 protein. Of 540,000 or so distinct CDR3 sequences detected, approximately 25% appear once; the ten largest clones hold roughly 9.4%. These same records also appear under a second study, on T cells of mothers and their children.

The sequencing sample was made of blood. Receptors originate from a boy between 10 and 17 years old in good health. Each CDR3 is given with its conserved first and last residue. Fields, in order: CDR3 length, V gene, CDR3 protein.

>13|TRBV2
CASSVIVGSPLHF
>15|TRBV6-1
CASSSGQALNTEAFF
>10|TRBV2
CASGTEASTF
>15|TRBV4-3
CASSPRTTDTDTQYF
>16|TRBV20-1
CSAKLWDSKGGETQYF
>13|TRBV25-1
CASSESGNTEAFF
>16|TRBV24-1
CATSATTGGTYNEQFF
>15|TRBV11-2
CASSLVGRSNTEAFF
>14|TRBV7-8
CASGLISGANVLTF
>16|TRBV5-1
CASRAPGGMNTGELFF
>11|TRBV28
CASRGVDEQYF
>14|TRBV20-1
CSASRQGGQETQYF